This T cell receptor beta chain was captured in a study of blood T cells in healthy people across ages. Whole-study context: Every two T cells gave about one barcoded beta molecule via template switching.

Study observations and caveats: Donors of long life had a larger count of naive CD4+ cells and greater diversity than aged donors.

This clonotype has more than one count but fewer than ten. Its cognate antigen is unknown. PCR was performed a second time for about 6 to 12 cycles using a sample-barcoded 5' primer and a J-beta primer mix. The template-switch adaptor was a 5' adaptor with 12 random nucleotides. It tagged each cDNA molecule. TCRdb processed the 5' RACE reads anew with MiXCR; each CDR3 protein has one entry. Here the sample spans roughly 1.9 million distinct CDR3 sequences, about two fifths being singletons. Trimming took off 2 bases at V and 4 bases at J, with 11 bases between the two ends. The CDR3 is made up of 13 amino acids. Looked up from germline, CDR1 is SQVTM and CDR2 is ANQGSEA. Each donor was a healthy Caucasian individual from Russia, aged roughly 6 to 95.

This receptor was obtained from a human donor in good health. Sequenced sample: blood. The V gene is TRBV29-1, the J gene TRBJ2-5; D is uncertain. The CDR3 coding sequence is TGCAGCGTTGAAAACCCCCGTGGAGAGACCCAGTACTTC. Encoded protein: CSVENPRGETQYF. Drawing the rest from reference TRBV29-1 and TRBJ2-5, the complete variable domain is SAVISQKPSRDICQRGTSLTIQCQVDSQVTMMFWYRQQPGQSLTLIATANQGSEATYESGFVIDKFPISRPNLTFSTLTVSNMSPEDSSIYLCSVENPRGETQYFGPGTRLLVL.